This T cell receptor beta chain was sequenced during a study of patients and donors after allogeneic stem cell transplantation. MiXCR, run by TCRdb on the RT-PCR reads, gives a single entry per CDR3 protein. The sample has approximately 25,000 distinct CDR3 sequences, 25% to 35% seen once; the top ten hold more than 45%. The CDR3 length is 12 residues. V was shortened by 2 bases and J by 8 bases, with 4 bases between the two germline ends. CDR1 is MNHEY and CDR2 is SVGAGI in the germline V gene. This receptor was identified in a human donor who was either an allogeneic HSCT recipient or a stem cell or donor lymphocyte infusion donor (not recorded which). It is not recorded whose cells these are; they may come from a transplant donor. This chain uses TRBV6-5 with TRBJ1-6; D ambiguous. Input material: blood, either unsorted or a sorted T cell fraction (not recorded which). Here the CDR3 DNA reads TGTGCCAGCAGTTACCCGGATTCACCCCTCCACTTT. Its translation is CASSYPDSPLHF.